This paragraph reports one T cell receptor beta chain. A multiplex PCR was run with 60 Vbeta primers and 13 Jbeta primers. Sequencing used immunoSEQ multiplex PCR; TCRdb keeps in-frame clones, though not all of them. The clone table shows 150,000 to 200,000 clones, with the ten largest holding over 1%. This record comes from a study of cytomegalovirus exposure and HLA in healthy donors. CDR1 and CDR2 from the germline V gene are SQVTM and ANQGSEA. The trim removed 6 bases at V and 2 bases at J, leaving 11 bases unmatched. The CDR3 length is 15 residues. The TCR sequence derives from a woman in her fifties or sixties in good health and CMV-seronegative. This chain joins TRBV29-1 and TRBJ2-7, with 9 bases aligning to TRBD1. Source material: PBMCs. CDR3 DNA sequence: TGCAGCGTCGCCGGCGGGACAGGGCAAGCCTACGAGCAGTACTTC. As protein: CSVAGGTGQAYEQYF.